A selection of T cell receptor beta chains follows, all from one sample in a study of T cell responses to AZD1222 COVID-19 vaccine. Measured with immunoSEQ multiplex PCR; TCRdb has only the in-frame clones, and not every one. The data hold tens of thousands of clones, with roughly 90% observed a single time. The material sequenced was peripheral blood, taken 28 days after the second AZD1222 dose. All receptors come from an adult who received the AZD1222 COVID-19 vaccine. The CDR3 runs from the conserved cysteine through the conserved F or W. Fields, in order: CDR3 DNA, CDR3 protein, V gene, clone size, J gene, D gene. A D gene is named only where the DNA matches it firmly. Part of the rows lack a size; the others show once, few, many or a class for expanded clones.

TGTGCCAGCAGCACGAGGAACACTGAAGCTTTCTTT	CASSTRNTEAFF	TRBV12-3/TRBV12-4	NA	TRBJ1-1	NA
TGTGCCAGCAGCGGGAGGGGTCAAGGCACCGGGGAGCTGTTTTTT	CASSGRGQGTGELFF	TRBV4-2	NA	TRBJ2-2	TRBD2
TGTGCCAGCAGCGTAGGAGGCGAGGGGTCGGCACCCCTCCACTTT	CASSVGGEGSAPLHF	TRBV9	NA	TRBJ1-6	NA
TGTGCCAGCAGTCAAGGACAGGACAGAACTGAAGCTTTCTTT	CASSQGQDRTEAFF	TRBV11-3	NA	TRBJ1-1	TRBD1
TGCGCCAGCAGCTTGGGCATTACAGACACCGGGGAGCTGTTTTTT	CASSLGITDTGELFF	TRBV5-1	NA	TRBJ2-2	NA
TGTGCCAGCGCCCCGGGACAGGGTACGGCTAATGAAAAACTGTTTTTT	CASAPGQGTANEKLFF	TRBV7-8	NA	TRBJ1-4	TRBD1
TGTGCCACCAGTGATTTGGGGACTAGCCGTCAAGAGACCCAGTACTTC	CATSDLGTSRQETQYF	TRBV24-1	once	TRBJ2-5	TRBD2
TGTGCCAGCAGCCAACAGGGCACAGATACGCAGTATTTT	CASSQQGTDTQYF	TRBV4-2	NA	TRBJ2-3	NA
TGTGCCAGCAGCTGGGAGAGACGGACAAACGGCTACACCTTC	CASSWERRTNGYTF	TRBV5-6	NA	TRBJ1-2	NA
TGTGCCACCAGCAGAGGCTCAGGTTCCGGCTCCTACAATGAGCAGTTCTTC	CATSRGSGSGSYNEQFF	TRBV15	NA	TRBJ2-1	NA
TGTGCCAGCAGCTTAGAAAGGGCGGCCACTGAAGCTTTCTTT	CASSLERAATEAFF	TRBV13	once	TRBJ1-1	NA
TGCGCCAGCAGCCAGCGATCGGTGAACACTGAAGCTTTCTTT	CASSQRSVNTEAFF	TRBV4-3	NA	TRBJ1-1	NA
TGTGCCAGCAGCGCGGACAGGGTGGCCCAGTACTTC	CASSADRVAQYF	TRBV7-2	NA	TRBJ2-5	TRBD1